The present entry profiles one T cell receptor beta chain with its context. All gene names here are mouse names. The CDR3 end is not reached by the read, which stops 3 residues before it; the germline J gene fills it in. The data belong to a study of CD8+ T cells in alopecia areata. Study-level background: The graft donors were roughly 6-13-month-old C3H/HeJ mice with spontaneous alopecia, and their skin went to roughly 6-10-week-old female C3H/HeJ mice.

The CDR3 sequence is 15 residues long. Germline assignment: CDR1 FNHDT and CDR2 SITEND (reference sequence). The V end lost 4 bases, the J end lost 3 bases, and 11 bases lay between the germline ends. Once RNA had been extracted, it was reverse transcribed into cDNA to act as the sequencing template. Sequencing was performed with immunoSEQ multiplex PCR; in TCRdb, only in-frame clones are kept and a portion is missing. The record shows 290,000 or so clones for this sample, with no singletons present. The study sorted pooled cutaneous lymph node cells by CD4, CD8alpha, NKG2D, NKG2ACE and other markers.

The source material was CD4+ T cells sorted from a lymph node. The chain employs TRBV19 and TRBJ1-6; D is possibly TRBD1 (6 bases). TRBJ1-6 is classed as an ORF, of uncertain function. The receptor was derived from a C3H/HeJ mouse with alopecia areata. The mouse strain carries the MHC haplotype H2-k. The CDR3 sequence: CASSPDRSYNSPLYF. The sequenced part of the CDR3 DNA is TGTGCCAGCAGTCCCGACAGGAGCTATAATTCGCCC.